This entry lists 21 T cell receptor beta chains sequenced from one sample in a study of blood T cell repertoires in COVID-19 (dated by TCRdb to about 2020). Libraries came from the immunoSEQ multiplex PCR assay. TCRdb provides this immuneACCESS table in a form limited to in-frame rearrangements. Some clones are lacking; in checked studies, under half of them reflect an unresolved V gene, and why the rest are absent is not known. The sample includes about 160,000 clones, with roughly 88% observed a single time. The ten largest clones represent 6.9% of the sample. Sequenced sample: peripheral blood. These receptors came from an elderly man with COVID-19, enrolled during active disease.

This clone was recorded only once. The rearrangement uses TRBV12-3 or TRBV12-4 and TRBJ1-2; possibly TRBD1 for D (5 bases). The CDR3 runs to 13 residues. V was pared by 7 bases and J by 8 bases, with 17 bases between. The CDR3 DNA reads TGTGCCAGCACCGGTTCCTCTTCAGGGGGCTACACCTTC. It specifies CASTGSSSGGYTF.

The J gene is TRBJ2-7, the V gene TRBV6-2 or TRBV6-3, with 14 bases matching TRBD2. Germline V gene sequence: CDR1 MNHEY, CDR2 SVGEGT. V was clipped by 2 bases and J by 4 bases; unmatched bases: 1. The CDR3 is 15 residues long. The CDR3 spells CASSYGTSGGYEQYF. The CDR3 DNA reads as TGTGCCAGCAGTTACGGGACTAGCGGGGGTTACGAGCAGTACTTC.

The chain links TRBV4-1 to TRBJ2-2, with 10 bases fitting TRBD1. This CDR3 region has 17 residues. Germline V gives CDR1 MGHRA, CDR2 YSYEKL. The junction had 8 bases not matched to a gene; V was cut back by 2 bases and J by 5 bases. The CDR3 sequence: CASSQYPGQGKTGELFF. The CDR3 nucleotides read TGCGCCAGCAGCCAATATCCGGGACAGGGGAAGACCGGGGAGCTGTTTTTT.

The CDR3 loop reads CASSRGWASGGSTDTQYF. In nucleotides, the CDR3 is TGTGCCAGCAGCCGAGGGTGGGCTAGCGGGGGCAGCACAGATACGCAGTATTTT. The chain links TRBV7-3 to TRBJ2-3, with 10 bases fitting TRBD2. J gave up 0 bases and V 5 bases, and 11 bases lay outside the gene matches. Germline-derived CDR1 and CDR2 are SGHTA and FQGTGA. This CDR3 spans 18 amino acids.

The chain uses TRBV2 and TRBJ2-2; D may be TRBD1 (5 bases). The ends were cut back, 7 bases at V and 7 bases at J, with 16 bases in the middle. The germline gives CDR1 SNHLY, CDR2 FYNNEI. This CDR3 has 14 residues. CDR3 loop: CASNSGRAFGELFF. CDR3 nucleotides: TGTGCCAGCAATTCAGGCAGGGCGTTCGGGGAGCTGTTTTTT.

The V gene is TRBV19, the J gene TRBJ1-5; the D gene is possibly TRBD1 (5 bases). The germline V gene has CDR1 LNHDA and CDR2 SQIVND (reference sequence). Trimming removed 2 bases from V and 2 bases from J, with 13 bases in between. This CDR3 spans 16 amino acids. In nucleotides, the CDR3 is TGTGCCAGTAGTATACAGGGCAGGGTTGGCAATCAGCCCCAGCATTTT. Its translation: CASSIQGRVGNQPQHF.

The chain carries TRBV12-3 or TRBV12-4 and TRBJ2-1, with D uncertain. The V end was cut by 2 bases, the J end by 12 bases, with 14 bases between. The CDR3 totals 13 residues. The CDR3 spells CASSLHEPAGQFF. CDR3 sequence (DNA): TGTGCCAGCAGTTTACATGAGCCCGCCGGGCAGTTCTTC.

The chain joins TRBV6-2 or TRBV6-3 to TRBJ2-5; 7 bases align to TRBD1. This CDR3 region has 18 residues. V trimming: 6 bases; J trimming: 2 bases; junction bases outside the gene matches: 18. Germline V gene sequence: CDR1 MNHEY, CDR2 SVGEGT. The CDR3 DNA reads TGTGCCAGCAGCCAATATCCGCCGGACAGGAGTAGACAAGAGACCCAGTACTTC. It specifies CASSQYPPDRSRQETQYF.

This chain joins TRBV28 and TRBJ2-5, with 11 positions matching TRBD2. Looked up from germline, CDR1 is MDHEN and CDR2 is SYDVKM. The junction had 10 bases not matched to a gene; V was cut back by 5 bases and J by 5 bases. The CDR3 is 16 amino acids. The CDR3: CASSPGVAGGPETQYF. CDR3 sequence (DNA): TGTGCCAGCAGTCCCGGGGTAGCGGGGGGGCCGGAGACCCAGTACTTC.

V is TRBV9 and J is TRBJ1-6; maybe TRBD1 (5 bases). The CDR3 is 15 amino acids. Germline-derived CDR1 and CDR2 are SGDLS and YYNGEE. V dropped 0 bases and J dropped 5 bases, with 9 bases sitting between them. The CDR3 protein is CASSVVDSHNSPLHF. CDR3 sequence (DNA): TGTGCCAGCAGCGTAGTAGACAGCCATAATTCACCCCTCCACTTT.

V and J are TRBV18 and TRBJ2-5; tentative D call: TRBD1 (6 bases). There are 15 residues in the CDR3. Germline assignment: CDR1 KGHSH and CDR2 LQKENI. V was shortened by 6 bases and J by 5 bases, with 19 bases between the two germline ends. The CDR3 DNA is TGTGCCAGCTCGTCAACCGGTGGGGGCGGGGAGACCCAGTACTTC. It yields the protein CASSSTGGGGETQYF.

In its sample, this clone was seen a few times. CDR3 region: CATSDDRSTFF. The DNA for the CDR3 is TGTGCCACCAGTGACGACAGGTCGACTTTCTTT. The V gene is TRBV24-1, the J gene TRBJ1-1, with a tentative D call TRBD1 (6 bases). Germline CDR1 is KGHDR and CDR2 is SFDVKD. The CDR3 runs 11 residues. The V and J ends lost 4 bases and 12 bases respectively, with 11 bases between them.

The chain uses TRBV2 and TRBJ1-3; a weak D match, TRBD1 (6 bases). This CDR3 is 14 amino acids long. Germline V gives CDR1 SNHLY, CDR2 FYNNEI. V was pared by 6 bases and J by 0 bases, with 9 bases between. The CDR3 sequence is CASRVDSSGNTIYF. In DNA, the CDR3 is TGTGCCAGCAGAGTGGACAGCTCTGGAAACACCATATATTTT.

V and J are TRBV25-1 and TRBJ1-3; D might be TRBD1 (6 bases). The CDR3 covers 16 residues. Trimming took 0 bases from V and 8 from J, leaving 17 bases between them. Germline CDR1 and CDR2: MGHDK and SYGVNS. The CDR3 nucleotides read TGTGCCAGCAGTGAATATTCGGCAGGGGCATCGGACACCATATATTTT. Its protein product is CASSEYSAGASDTIYF. The variable domain in full, with the rest retrieved from reference TRBV25-1 and TRBJ1-3, is EADIYQTPRYLVIGTGKKITLECSQTMGHDKMYWYQQDPGMELHLIHYSYGVNSTEKGDLSSESTVSRIRTEHFPLTLESARPSHTSQYLCASSEYSAGASDTIYFGEGSWLTVV.

V and J are TRBV6-5 and TRBJ1-5; D gene unclear. The germline gives CDR1 MNHEY, CDR2 SVGAGI. The CDR3 totals 12 residues. Trimming took off 8 bases at V and 4 bases at J, with 9 bases between the two ends. The CDR3 reads CASDVGNQPQHF. CDR3 in DNA: TGTGCCAGCGACGTCGGGAATCAGCCCCAGCATTTT.

J is TRBJ2-1 and V is TRBV7-3, with 11 bases identical to TRBD2. The CDR3 sequence is 15 residues long. Germline values: CDR1 SGHTA, CDR2 FQGTGA. After removal of 5 bases from V and 4 bases from J, the junction contained 4 bases not matched to a gene. The CDR3 here is CASSVLAGEYNEQFF. The CDR3 region has the DNA TGTGCCAGCAGCGTACTAGCGGGGGAGTACAATGAGCAGTTCTTC.

V gene TRBV28 combines with J gene TRBJ2-1, with 7 bases lining up with TRBD2. The CDR3 runs 15 residues. Germline V gives CDR1 MDHEN, CDR2 SYDVKM. The V and J ends lost 5 bases and 7 bases, in that order; junction bases with no gene match: 11. CDR3 bases: TGTGCCAGCAGTGTCACTACGGGGGGAAATAATGAGCAGTTCTTC. Amino acids: CASSVTTGGNNEQFF.

The chain has TRBV27 and TRBJ1-1, with D unresolved. The CDR3 is made up of 14 amino acids. V dropped 4 bases and J dropped 5 bases, with 14 bases sitting between them. CDR1 is MNHEY and CDR2 is SMNVEV in the germline V gene (reference sequence). In nucleotides, the CDR3 is TGTGCCAGCAGTTCCTCGGGGTATGGGACTGAAGCTTTCTTT. It translates to CASSSSGYGTEAFF.

The chain has TRBV2 and TRBJ1-3; 9 positions match TRBD1. Germline CDR1 is SNHLY and CDR2 is FYNNEI. The CDR3 length is 18 residues. Trimming at V came to 7 bases and at J to 0 bases, leaving 13 bases not matched to a gene. The CDR3 sequence is CASNGRTGDFNSGNTIYF. CDR3 sequence (DNA): TGTGCCAGCAATGGAAGGACAGGGGATTTCAACTCTGGAAACACCATATATTTT.

The V call is TRBV6-1, the J call TRBJ1-2; D is possibly TRBD1 (6 bases). The V gene's germline CDR1 is MNHNS and CDR2 SASEGT. The V and J ends lost 0 bases and 0 bases respectively, with 11 bases between them. The CDR3 sequence is 16 residues long. The CDR3 spells CASSEALGAANYGYTF. CDR3 in DNA: TGTGCCAGCAGTGAAGCGCTGGGGGCGGCTAACTATGGCTACACCTTC.

The chain has TRBV2 and TRBJ1-1; D uncertain. Germline V gene sequence: CDR1 SNHLY, CDR2 FYNNEI. CDR3 size: 14 residues. The V end was cut by 7 bases, the J end by 2 bases, with 14 bases between. Here the CDR3 DNA reads TGTGCCAGCAATCCGTCCCTGGGCAACACTGAAGCTTTCTTT. Translated, it gives CASNPSLGNTEAFF.